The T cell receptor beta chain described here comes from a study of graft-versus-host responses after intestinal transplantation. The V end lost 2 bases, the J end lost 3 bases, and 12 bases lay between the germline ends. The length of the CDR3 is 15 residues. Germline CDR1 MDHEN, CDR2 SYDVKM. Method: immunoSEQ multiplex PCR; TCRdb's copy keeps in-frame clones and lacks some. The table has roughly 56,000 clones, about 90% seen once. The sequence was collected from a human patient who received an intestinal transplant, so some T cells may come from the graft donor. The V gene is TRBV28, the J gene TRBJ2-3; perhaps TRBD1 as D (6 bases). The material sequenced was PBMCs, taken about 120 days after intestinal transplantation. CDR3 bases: TGTGCCAGCAGTTTAAGTAGGGGGTGGACAGATACGCAGTATTTT. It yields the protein CASSLSRGWTDTQYF.